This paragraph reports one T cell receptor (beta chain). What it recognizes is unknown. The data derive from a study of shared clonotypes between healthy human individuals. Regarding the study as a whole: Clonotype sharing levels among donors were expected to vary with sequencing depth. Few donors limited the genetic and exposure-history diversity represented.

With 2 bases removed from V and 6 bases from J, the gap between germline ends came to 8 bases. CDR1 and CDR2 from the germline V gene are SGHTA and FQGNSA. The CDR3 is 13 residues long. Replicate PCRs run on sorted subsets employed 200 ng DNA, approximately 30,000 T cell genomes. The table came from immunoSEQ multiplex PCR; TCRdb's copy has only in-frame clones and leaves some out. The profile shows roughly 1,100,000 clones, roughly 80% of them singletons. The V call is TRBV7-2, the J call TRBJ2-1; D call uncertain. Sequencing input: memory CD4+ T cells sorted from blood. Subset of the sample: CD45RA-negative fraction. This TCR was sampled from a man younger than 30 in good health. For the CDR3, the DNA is TGTGCCAGCAGCTTACCACGCCCCAATGAGCAGTTCTTC. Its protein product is CASSLPRPNEQFF.